This T cell receptor (beta chain) was retrieved from a study of cytomegalovirus exposure and HLA in healthy donors. Notes on this clone: Its specificity is not known.

The PCR was carried out with 60 Vbeta primers and 13 Jbeta primers. The method was immunoSEQ multiplex PCR; TCRdb's version includes in-frame clones alone and lacks a portion of them. Of some 150,000 clones listed, over 75% are singletons. The CDR3 is 16 amino acids. V lost 1 base and J lost 5; bases outside the gene matches: 8. From germline, CDR1 is SGHRS and CDR2 YFSETQ. Findings and limits, study-wide: A later analysis, which compared TCR beta chains of equal frequency, found the HLA-associated ones more clonally expanded. Associated with HLA alleles at 0.05 false discovery rate in a later analysis were fewer than 20,000 TCR beta sequences.

The study sampled nominally healthy donors, though unrecorded immune exposures were likely. This clonotype originated in a woman between 25 and 40 years old in good health and CMV-seronegative. The chain couples TRBV5-1 to TRBJ2-1, with TRBD2 identical over 8 bases. The specimen was PBMCs. The CDR3 region has the DNA TGCGCCAGCAGCTTGCCAGGCGGGGGGCCCAACAATGAGCAGTTCTTC. Encoded protein: CASSLPGGGPNNEQFF.